This T cell receptor beta chain was obtained from a study of cytomegalovirus exposure and HLA in healthy donors. The germline gives CDR1 LGHNA, CDR2 YNFKEQ. With 5 bases removed from V and 11 bases from J, the gap between germline ends came to 19 bases. There are 14 residues in the CDR3. Points from the study as a whole: When analyzed later, the rates of TCR association showed variation by HLA locus, with DRB1 the most and HLA-C the fewest.

PCR employed 60 Vbeta and 13 Jbeta primers. The table came from immunoSEQ multiplex PCR; TCRdb's copy has only in-frame clones and leaves some out. The table lists approximately 50,000 clones. In the case of this clone: Its antigen is still unknown.

This TCR was recovered from a man between 18 and 29 years old in good health and CMV-seropositive. The chain carries TRBV4-2 and TRBJ2-1; possible D gene TRBD1, 6 bases. The sample comprised PBMCs. CDR3 loop: CASSIELRDTKQFF. CDR3 nucleotides: TGTGCCAGCAGCATTGAGTTACGGGACACAAAGCAGTTCTTC.